This TCR beta chain was profiled in a study of T cell responses to AZD1222 COVID-19 vaccine. Details on this clone: The antigen is unknown.

The table came from immunoSEQ multiplex PCR; TCRdb's copy has only in-frame clones and leaves some out. The sample includes some 110,000 clones, about 90% of them seen just once. General observations from the study: Unmutated regions of variants are reportedly targeted by nearly half of spike-specific TCRs. Receipt of two AZD1222 doses was followed by a rise in Spike-specific TCR breadth and depth. The repertoires were collected only after the peak T cell response. Of the AZD1222 recipients, only five to seven were seropositive at baseline.

The sample in question was peripheral blood, obtained on day 0 of AZD1222 vaccination. The sequence derives from an adult in good health.

CDR3 DNA sequence: TGCAGTGCTAGTGCGGGCAAGAGCTATGGCTACACCTTC. It is translated as CSASAGKSYGYTF. V is TRBV20-1 and J is TRBJ1-2; D ambiguous. Germline V lookup: CDR1 DFQATT, CDR2 SNEGSKA (reference sequence). The V and J ends lost 3 bases and 4 bases respectively, with 12 bases between them. The CDR3 covers 13 residues.